This TCR beta chain was identified in a study of blood T cell repertoires in COVID-19 (dated by TCRdb to 2020 to 2021). Study-level background: The collaborator samples originated in the United States, Italy and Spain and spanned the acute and convalescent phases of COVID-19. The material from the prospective study consisted of cDNA or gDNA derived from T cells, B-cell-depleted T cells, or PBMCs. Subjects who had been exposed to COVID-19, were actively infected with it, or had recovered from it provided the deeply sampled blood TCRbeta repertoires that made up the dataset. The repertoires were made available in a free public database intended to serve as a resource for research on the immune response to SARS-CoV-2. Samples came from the ongoing ImmuneRACE study (first 160 participants) plus 1,254 subjects from 6 global collaborators. Nearly every sample came with metadata listing a de-identified subject ID, COVID-19 status, age in years and sex. Where available, HLA class I and class II types were taken from metadata supplied by the sample provider and were not determined by assay-based typing.

The V and J ends are trimmed by 0 bases and 0 bases, leaving 9 bases between them. The CDR3, from cysteine to phenylalanine, totals 15 residues. Only CDR3 DNA is held: 45 bases, read in frame from base 1. Looking up the germline V gene (reference sequence) yields CDR1 SGHNT and CDR2 YYREEE. TCRbeta CDR3 regions were amplified from genomic DNA using the immunoSEQ Assay, a bias-controlled multiplex PCR. The study's own analysis went as follows. The number of nucleated cells in each sample was estimated from the amplification of reference gene primers within the assay. To quantify the absolute abundance of each unique TCRbeta CDR3 rearrangement, sequence reads were collapsed and filtered. For each sample, productive Simpson clonality was calculated by taking the square root of Simpson's diversity index across productive rearrangements. Here the immuneACCESS table is served through TCRdb, limited to in-frame sequences with V and J called. Missing clones are a known gap in these copies; in checked studies unresolved V genes cover under half, and the rest lacks a known reason. Clonal size and the V and J genes are those of that table, whereas D and trimming came from the DNA. The sample records 84,000 or so clones, roughly 77% of which are singletons. The top ten hold about 13% of the sample.

Concerning this clone itself: The antigen it binds to is not known. Nothing much larger sits one base from this clone, and base qualities are not available.

Each collaborating institution followed its own protocols to collect whole blood in K2EDTA tubes. For TCRbeta analysis, collaborator samples were shipped as frozen whole blood, as isolated PBMCs, or as DNA extracted from either sample type. The research as a whole found: How much clinical and demographic metadata was included differed by source and by participant, and the metadata was provided uncurated.

The rearranged segments are TRBV5-4 and TRBJ1-1; TRBD1 is possibly the D segment (5 matching bases). The sequencing input was peripheral blood. This receptor was identified in a human donor in a cohort sampled during active COVID-19. The nucleotide sequence is TGTGCCAGCAGCTTGGGAGGGACTTTGAACACTGAAGCTTTCTTT. It specifies CASSLGGTLNTEAFF.